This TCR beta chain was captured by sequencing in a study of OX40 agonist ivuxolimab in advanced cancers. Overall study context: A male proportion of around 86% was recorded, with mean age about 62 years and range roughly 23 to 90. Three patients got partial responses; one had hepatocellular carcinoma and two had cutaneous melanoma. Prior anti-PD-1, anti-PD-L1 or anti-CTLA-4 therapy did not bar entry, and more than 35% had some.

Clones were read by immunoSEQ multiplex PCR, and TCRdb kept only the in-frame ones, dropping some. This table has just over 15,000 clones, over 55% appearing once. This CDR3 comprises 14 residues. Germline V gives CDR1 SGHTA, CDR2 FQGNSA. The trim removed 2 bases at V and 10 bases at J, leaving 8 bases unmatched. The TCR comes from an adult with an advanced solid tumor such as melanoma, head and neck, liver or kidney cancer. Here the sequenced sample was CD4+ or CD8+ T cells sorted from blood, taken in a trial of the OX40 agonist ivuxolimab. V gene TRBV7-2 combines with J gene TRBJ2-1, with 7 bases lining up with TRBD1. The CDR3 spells CASSLYFGQDEQFF. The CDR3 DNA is TGTGCCAGCAGCTTATATTTTGGACAGGACGAGCAGTTCTTC.